Listed below are T cell receptor beta chains from one sample, sequenced in a study of T-cell memory formation after mild COVID-19. TCRdb re-analysed the 5' RACE reads in MiXCR, keeping a single row per CDR3 protein. The sample holds 190,000 or so distinct CDR3 sequences, roughly 23% seen once. The sample consisted of PBMCs or a T cell subset sorted from them (not recorded which). Receptor source: an adult woman who had mild COVID-19 (a few samples of this study predate the infection). Cell type and time point are not known. Each CDR3 is given with its conserved first and last residue. The order of the fields is J gene, V gene, D gene, clone size, CDR3 length, CDR3 DNA, CDR3 protein. A D gene is named only where the DNA matches it firmly. Not all rows give a size; the values are once, few, many and, for expanded clones, a class.

J gene: TRBJ2-1
V gene: TRBV11-2
D gene: TRBD2
clone size: few
CDR3 length: 16
CDR3 DNA: TGTGCCAGCAGCTCCGTATATAGCGGGAGCAGGGATGAGCAGTTCTTC
CDR3 protein: CASSSVYSGSRDEQFF

J gene: TRBJ1-2
V gene: TRBV6-5
D gene: TRBD1
clone size: few
CDR3 length: 11
CDR3 DNA: TGTGCCAGCAGTACAGGGGTCGGCTACACCTTC
CDR3 protein: CASSTGVGYTF

J gene: TRBJ2-1
V gene: TRBV20-1
D gene: -
clone size: -
CDR3 length: 11
CDR3 DNA: TGCAGTGAGGGGACATACAATGAGCAGTTCTTC
CDR3 protein: CSEGTYNEQFF

J gene: TRBJ2-7
V gene: TRBV5-5
D gene: -
clone size: many
CDR3 length: 14
CDR3 DNA: TGTGCCAGCAGCCACGGTTTGGGCTCCTACGAGCAGTACTTC
CDR3 protein: CASSHGLGSYEQYF

J gene: TRBJ2-1
V gene: TRBV30
D gene: -
clone size: few
CDR3 length: 14
CDR3 DNA: TGTGCCTGGAGTGTAATACGGAGTAAGGATGAGCAGTTCTTC
CDR3 protein: CAWSVIRSKDEQFF

J gene: TRBJ2-7
V gene: TRBV6-5
D gene: TRBD1
clone size: -
CDR3 length: 14
CDR3 DNA: TGTGCCAGCAGCCACAGGGACAGCCTCTGGGAGCAGTACTTC
CDR3 protein: CASSHRDSLWEQYF

J gene: TRBJ2-5
V gene: TRBV6-5
D gene: -
clone size: -
CDR3 length: 15
CDR3 DNA: TGTGCCAGCAGTTACGGGGGGCGCGCCCAAGAGACCCAGTACTTC
CDR3 protein: CASSYGGRAQETQYF

J gene: TRBJ1-2
V gene: TRBV2
D gene: TRBD1
clone size: -
CDR3 length: 16
CDR3 DNA: TGTGCCAGCAGAGGGACAGGGGAAGACTCTAACTATGGCTACACCTTC
CDR3 protein: CASRGTGEDSNYGYTF

J gene: TRBJ2-7
V gene: TRBV4-1
D gene: TRBD2
clone size: few
CDR3 length: 15
CDR3 DNA: TGCGCCAGCAGCCAAGAAGAAGGACTAGCGAACGAGCAGTACTTC
CDR3 protein: CASSQEEGLANEQYF

J gene: TRBJ2-1
V gene: TRBV7-2
D gene: TRBD1
clone size: -
CDR3 length: 15
CDR3 DNA: TGTGACAGCAGCTTAGTAGGGGGACAGGGAGCTGAGCAGTTCTTC
CDR3 protein: CDSSLVGGQGAEQFF

J gene: TRBJ2-5
V gene: TRBV10-3
D gene: -
clone size: -
CDR3 length: 15
CDR3 DNA: TGTGCCATCAGTGAGCCGCTCGGACAGCAAGAGACCCAGTACTTC
CDR3 protein: CAISEPLGQQETQYF

J gene: TRBJ2-1
V gene: TRBV12-3/TRBV12-4
D gene: TRBD1
clone size: few
CDR3 length: 13
CDR3 DNA: TGTGCCAGCAGCCGGGACAGGGGAGGTGAGCAGTTCTTC
CDR3 protein: CASSRDRGGEQFF

J gene: TRBJ1-2
V gene: TRBV29-1
D gene: -
clone size: -
CDR3 length: 14
CDR3 DNA: TGCAGCGTTTCTCCTACCGGGAACGCCTATGGCTACACCTTC
CDR3 protein: CSVSPTGNAYGYTF

J gene: TRBJ2-1
V gene: TRBV15
D gene: -
clone size: few
CDR3 length: 15
CDR3 DNA: TGTGCCACCAGCAACGACCCGACAGTTTACAATGAGCAGTTCTTC
CDR3 protein: CATSNDPTVYNEQFF

J gene: TRBJ1-6
V gene: TRBV27
D gene: -
clone size: few
CDR3 length: 15
CDR3 DNA: TGTGCCAGCAGTCTGGAACAGGATTATAATTCACCCCTCCACTTT
CDR3 protein: CASSLEQDYNSPLHF

J gene: TRBJ2-1
V gene: TRBV7-9
D gene: -
clone size: few
CDR3 length: 15
CDR3 DNA: TGTGCCAGCAGCGGCGGGGAAACGGCCTACAATGAGCAGTTCTTC
CDR3 protein: CASSGGETAYNEQFF

J gene: TRBJ2-1
V gene: TRBV11-3
D gene: -
clone size: -
CDR3 length: 14
CDR3 DNA: TGTGCCAGCAGCATACGGACGGGGGACAATGAGCAGTTCTTC
CDR3 protein: CASSIRTGDNEQFF

J gene: TRBJ1-2
V gene: TRBV27
D gene: -
clone size: few
CDR3 length: 15
CDR3 DNA: TGTGCCAGCAGTTTCCCCGGGCAGGGCATCGATGGCTACACCTTC
CDR3 protein: CASSFPGQGIDGYTF

J gene: TRBJ2-1
V gene: TRBV2
D gene: -
clone size: few
CDR3 length: 15
CDR3 DNA: TGTGCCAGCAGTGAAGCCCACCCATCCTACAATGAGCAGTTCTTC
CDR3 protein: CASSEAHPSYNEQFF

J gene: TRBJ1-2
V gene: TRBV5-1
D gene: TRBD1
clone size: -
CDR3 length: 13
CDR3 DNA: TGCGCCAGCGCCGGGACAGGGGTCTATGGCTACACCTTC
CDR3 protein: CASAGTGVYGYTF

J gene: TRBJ2-2
V gene: TRBV25-1
D gene: -
clone size: few
CDR3 length: 12
CDR3 DNA: TGTGCCAGCAGTGAGGGGACGTGGGAGCTGTTTTTT
CDR3 protein: CASSEGTWELFF

J gene: TRBJ1-2
V gene: TRBV27
D gene: -
clone size: few
CDR3 length: 17
CDR3 DNA: TGTGCCAGCACAAAATGGGAATATGTAGGTCAATACTATGGCTACACCTTC
CDR3 protein: CASTKWEYVGQYYGYTF